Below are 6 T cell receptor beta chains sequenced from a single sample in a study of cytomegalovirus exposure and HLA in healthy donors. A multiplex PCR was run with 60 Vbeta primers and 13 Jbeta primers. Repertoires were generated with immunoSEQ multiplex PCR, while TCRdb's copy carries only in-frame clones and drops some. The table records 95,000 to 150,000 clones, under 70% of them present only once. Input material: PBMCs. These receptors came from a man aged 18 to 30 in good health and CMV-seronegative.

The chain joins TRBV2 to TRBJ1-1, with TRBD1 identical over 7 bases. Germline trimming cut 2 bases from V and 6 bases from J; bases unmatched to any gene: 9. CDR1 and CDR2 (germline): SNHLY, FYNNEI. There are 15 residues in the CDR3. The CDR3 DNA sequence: TGTGCCAGCAGTGAACTATATGGACAGGCCTCTGAAGCTTTCTTT. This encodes CASSELYGQASEAFF.

DNA for the CDR3: TGTGCCAGCAGCTCGGCACAGGGCGAAGTTAACTATGGCTACACCTTC. This sequence encodes CASSSAQGEVNYGYTF. The rearrangement joins TRBV7-3 to TRBJ1-2; the D gene is possibly TRBD1 (6 bases). The ends were cut back, 4 bases at V and 1 base at J, with 16 bases in the middle. Per germline, CDR1 SGHTA and CDR2 FQGTGA. The CDR3 sequence is 16 residues long.

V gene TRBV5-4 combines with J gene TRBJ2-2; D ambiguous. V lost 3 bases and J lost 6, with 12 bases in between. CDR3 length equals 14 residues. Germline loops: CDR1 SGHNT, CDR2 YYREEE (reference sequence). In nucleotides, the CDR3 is TGTGCCAGCAGCTGGCCGGGTCTAGCCGGGGAGCTGTTTTTT. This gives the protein CASSWPGLAGELFF.

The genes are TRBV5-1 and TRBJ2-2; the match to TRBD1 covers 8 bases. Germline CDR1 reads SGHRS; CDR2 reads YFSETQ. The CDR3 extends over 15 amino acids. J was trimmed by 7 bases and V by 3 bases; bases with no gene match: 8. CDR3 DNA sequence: TGCGCCAGCAGCTCAACAGGGGGAGCGAGCGGGGAGCTGTTTTTT. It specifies CASSSTGGASGELFF.

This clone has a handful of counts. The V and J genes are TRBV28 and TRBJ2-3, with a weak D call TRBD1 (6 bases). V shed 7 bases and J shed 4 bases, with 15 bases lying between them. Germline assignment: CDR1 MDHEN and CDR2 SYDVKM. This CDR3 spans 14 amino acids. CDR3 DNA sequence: TGTGCCAGCACAGGGGAATCGAGGGCAGATACGCAGTATTTT. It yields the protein CASTGESRADTQYF.

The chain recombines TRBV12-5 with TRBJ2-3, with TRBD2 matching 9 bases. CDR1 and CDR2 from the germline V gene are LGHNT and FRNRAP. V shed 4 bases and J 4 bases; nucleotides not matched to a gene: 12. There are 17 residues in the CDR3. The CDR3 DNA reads TGTGCTAGTGGTTGGACAATCAGCGGGAGGTATCCAGATACGCAGTATTTT. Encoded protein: CASGWTISGRYPDTQYF.